The 20 T cell receptor beta chains below come from one sample, sequenced in a study of early T cells in non-severe SARS-CoV-2 infection. One entry per CDR3 protein results from TCRdb running MiXCR on the 5' RACE reads. This sample carries roughly 51,000 distinct CDR3 sequences, 6% to 8% of them seen once, and the ten largest clones take approximately 6.3%. The sample taken for sequencing was whole blood. Source of these receptors: an adult who was a healthcare worker with PCR-confirmed SARS-CoV-2 infection or an uninfected control (not recorded which).

This clonotype was recorded at least ten times. The chain recombines TRBV13 with TRBJ1-1; D call uncertain. Trimming removed 4 bases at V and 4 bases at J, with 16 bases between. In germline, CDR1 is PRHDT, CDR2 FYEKMQ (reference sequence). This CDR3 comprises 15 residues. The CDR3 bases are TGTGCCAGCAGCTCAAGACCCATCTCCCCCACTGAAGCTTTCTTT. Encoded protein: CASSSRPISPTEAFF.

Sample share makes this clonotype medium-sized. The J gene is TRBJ2-7, the V gene TRBV12-3 or TRBV12-4, with a tentative D call TRBD1 (5 bases). Trimming removed 2 bases from V and 3 bases from J, with 8 bases in between. The CDR3 is made up of 13 amino acids. CDR3 residues: CASSLQGGYEQYF. CDR3 DNA sequence: TGTGCCAGCAGTTTACAGGGTGGCTACGAGCAGTACTTC.

The chain joins TRBV29-1 to TRBJ2-5, with D unresolved. Germline loops: CDR1 SQVTM, CDR2 ANQGSEA. This CDR3 has 9 residues. V lost 7 bases to trimming and J lost 3 bases, with 3 bases between them. The CDR3 nucleotides are TGCAGCGACGAAGAGACCCAGTACTTC. It codes for CSDEETQYF.

This clonotype was detected a few times. The genes are TRBV12-3 or TRBV12-4 and TRBJ2-3; D perhaps matches TRBD2 (5 bases). Trimming cost V 4 bases and J 0 bases, with 14 bases left between them. This CDR3 region has 16 residues. The CDR3 nucleotides are TGTGCCAGCAGTTCGAAAGGAGGTTTTAGCACAGATACGCAGTATTTT. Encoded protein: CASSSKGGFSTDTQYF.

This clonotype was recorded at least ten times. V is TRBV20-1 and J is TRBJ1-5; D gene uncertain. The CDR3 loop spans 13 amino acids. With 8 bases removed from V and 0 bases from J, the gap between germline ends came to 11 bases. Germline lookup yields CDR1 DFQATT and CDR2 SNEGSKA (reference sequence). CDR3 loop: CSSPGYSNQPQHF. CDR3 DNA: TGCAGTTCACCCGGGTATAGCAATCAGCCCCAGCATTTT.

This clonotype was recorded at least ten times. V is TRBV12-3 or TRBV12-4 and J is TRBJ1-6; possible D gene TRBD1, 6 bases. The CDR3 totals 15 residues. V shed 2 bases and J shed 6 bases, with 11 bases lying between them. The chain's CDR3 is CASSLRQGSNSPLHF. DNA of the CDR3: TGTGCCAGCAGTTTACGGCAGGGGTCTAATTCACCCCTCCACTTT.

The chain employs TRBV12-3 or TRBV12-4 and TRBJ2-7, with 11 nucleotides matching TRBD2. CDR3 length: 14 residues. Trimming cost V 5 bases and J 4 bases; bases outside gene matches: 4. CDR3 region: CASSPTSGGYEQYF. CDR3 DNA sequence: TGTGCCAGCAGTCCCACTAGCGGGGGATACGAGCAGTACTTC.

At least ten counts were recorded for this clonotype. This chain connects TRBV7-9 to TRBJ2-7; D is possibly TRBD1 (6 bases). CDR1 and CDR2 (germline): SEHNR, FQNEAQ (reference sequence). There are 15 residues in the CDR3. Trimming pared 5 bases from V and 5 bases from J, leaving 19 bases between. The CDR3 region has the DNA TGTGCCAGCAGCCAATTTATTGGACAGCTAGACGAGCAGTACTTC. Protein product: CASSQFIGQLDEQYF.

Many counts were recorded for this clonotype. The chain is built from TRBV20-1 and TRBJ2-1; D call uncertain. Looked up from germline, CDR1 is DFQATT and CDR2 is SNEGSKA (reference sequence). CDR3 size: 14 residues. The V gene lost 2 bases and the J gene lost 0 bases, with 8 bases spanning the gap. CDR3 sequence (DNA): TGCAGTGCTAGAAGGCCCAGCTCCTACAATGAGCAGTTCTTC. Translation: CSARRPSSYNEQFF.

A remark on this clonotype: Being one base from a much bigger clone, this may be a read error. V is TRBV12-3 or TRBV12-4 and J is TRBJ2-7; D may be TRBD1 (6 bases). CDR3 length equals 16 residues. Trimming removed 5 bases from V and 3 bases from J, with 20 bases in between. CDR3: CASSRHSQTGVYEQYF. The CDR3 DNA follows: TGTGCCAGCAGTCGACATAGCCAGACAGGCGTCTACGAGCAGTACTTC.

The rearrangement uses TRBV7-8 and TRBJ1-1, with D hard to call. There are 13 residues in the CDR3. Per the germline V gene, CDR1 is SGHVS and CDR2 is FQNEAQ. V lost 1 base and J 7 bases, leaving 10 bases between the germline ends. CDR3 in DNA: TGTGCCAGCAGCTTAGGAGAGAATTATGAAGCTTTCTTT. Translation gives CASSLGENYEAFF.

This clonotype was counted many times. This rearrangement joins TRBV6-1 to TRBJ1-2; no firm D call. The CDR3 spans 16 residues. Germline V gene sequence: CDR1 MNHNS, CDR2 SASEGT. V dropped 5 bases and J dropped 0 bases, with 16 bases sitting between them. The CDR3 here is CASSRTDVYPNYGYTF. As DNA, the CDR3 is TGTGCCAGCAGTCGGACGGACGTATATCCTAACTATGGCTACACCTTC.

The sample holds many counts of this clonotype. This rearrangement joins TRBV20-1 to TRBJ1-2, with TRBD1 matching 7 bases. J lost 3 bases, V lost 4 bases, and 8 bases had no gene match. CDR3 length: 14 residues. Germline V CDR1 and CDR2: DFQATT, SNEGSKA (reference sequence). The CDR3 nucleotides are TGCAGTGCTAAGGAATACAGGGGTCACTATGGCTACACCTTC. Protein: CSAKEYRGHYGYTF.

This clonotype was recorded at least ten times. The CDR3 here is CASSLGGGVSYEQYF. As DNA, the CDR3 is TGTGCCAGCAGCTTAGGTGGGGGGGTCTCCTACGAGCAGTACTTC. The chain carries TRBV11-2 and TRBJ2-7; TRBD2 matches 7 bases. V gave up 1 base and J gave up 0 bases; unmatched junction bases: 3. The CDR3 sequence is 15 residues long. In germline, CDR1 is SGHAT, CDR2 FQNNGV.

The rearrangement links TRBV29-1 to TRBJ2-5, with a possible D match to TRBD1 (6 bases). The CDR3 is made up of 13 amino acids. V shed 4 bases and J shed 3 bases, with 12 bases lying between them. Germline V gene data show CDR1 as SQVTM and CDR2 as ANQGSEA. CDR3 DNA sequence: TGCAGCGTTGGCCATACAGGGAAAGAGACCCAGTACTTC. This codes for CSVGHTGKETQYF.

Many counts were recorded for this clonotype. The V call is TRBV6-6, the J call TRBJ2-7; D perhaps matches TRBD2 (5 bases). The CDR3 totals 14 residues. CDR1 and CDR2 (germline): MNHNY, SVGAGI (reference sequence). Trimming took off 5 bases at V and 0 bases at J, with 11 bases between the two ends. The CDR3 DNA sequence: TGTGCCAGCAGTATTCCGGGGAGCTCCTACGAGCAGTACTTC. Encoded protein: CASSIPGSSYEQYF.

There are a few counts of this clonotype. This sequence joins TRBV6-1 and TRBJ2-2; 7 positions match TRBD2. Per germline, CDR1 MNHNS and CDR2 SASEGT. This CDR3 is built from 15 residues. V trimming: 7 bases; J trimming: 6 bases; junction bases outside the gene matches: 11. The CDR3 nucleotides are TGTGCCAGCACCACCCCTAGCGGCCGGCCCGGGGAGCTGTTTTTT. This gives the protein CASTTPSGRPGELFF.

There are a few counts of this clonotype. The CDR3 protein is CASSLGGSQPQHF. CDR3 nucleotides: TGTGCCAGCAGCTTAGGTGGGTCCCAGCCCCAGCATTTT. The chain recombines TRBV7-9 with TRBJ1-5; D is uncertain. The CDR3 consists of 13 residues. V lost 1 base and J 7 bases, leaving 8 bases between the germline ends. Germline CDR1 reads SEHNR; CDR2 reads FQNEAQ (reference sequence).

Comments on this clonotype: Since a much larger clone is just one base distant, this may be a read error. The chain recombines TRBV11-1 with TRBJ1-1; D is unresolved. This CDR3 comprises 13 residues. Germline V lookup: CDR1 SGHAT, CDR2 FQDESV (reference sequence). CDR3 in DNA: TGTGCCAACAGCCCGATTGATAACACTGAAGCTTTCTTT. Protein sequence: CANSPIDNTEAFF.

This clonotype was counted at least ten times. This chain links TRBV25-1 with TRBJ1-2; D is possibly TRBD1 (6 bases). The CDR3 consists of 15 residues. Germline V lookup: CDR1 MGHDK, CDR2 SYGVNS. V lost 4 bases, J lost 4 bases, and 16 bases lay in between. This CDR3 reads CASSVPDSRGYGYTF. The CDR3 nucleotides are TGTGCCAGCAGTGTCCCGGACAGCCGCGGCTATGGCTACACCTTC.